This entry concerns a single T cell receptor beta chain. No antigen is known for it. The record originates from a study of cytomegalovirus exposure and HLA in healthy donors. Study in general: Around 80 million unique TCR sequences came from HLA-typed donors in an early release. Overall study results and limits: Investigators reported more than 150 TCR beta chains as tied to cytomegalovirus. Available immune exposure information covered CMV serostatus only.

The PCR used 60 Vbeta and 13 Jbeta primers. TCRdb's table, derived via immunoSEQ multiplex PCR, lists solely in-frame clones and lacks some. This sample has fewer than 250,000 clones, with 79% found just once. This CDR3 contains 14 residues. Germline V CDR1 and CDR2: SEHNR, FQNEAQ (reference sequence). V was cut by 2 bases and J by 4 bases, with 12 bases left in between. This TCR was sampled from a male donor in good health and CMV-seropositive. The sequenced material came from PBMCs. The chain employs TRBV7-9 and TRBJ2-7, with D perhaps TRBD2 (5 bases). DNA for the CDR3: TGTGCCAGCAGCTTATCCGGCAGACTATACGAGCAGTACTTC. It yields the protein CASSLSGRLYEQYF.